This T cell receptor beta chain originates from a study of PD-L1 blockade in urothelial cancer. Overall study results and limits: Lower than median blood TCR clonality before treatment predicted better survival.

A note on this clone: Its antigen is not identified.

Trimming removed 6 bases at V and 6 bases at J, with 15 bases between. CDR1 and CDR2 (germline): MDHEN, SYDVKM. The CDR3 sequence is 14 residues long. Sequenced by immunoSEQ multiplex PCR; TCRdb stores in-frame clones only, minus some. The sample yields tens of thousands of clones, 84% seen once. The origin of this receptor is a man in his 70s with urothelial cancer. The specimen was PBMCs, collected around atezolizumab (anti-PD-L1) treatment. V and J are TRBV28 and TRBJ2-1, with D possibly matching TRBD2 (6 bases). CDR3 nucleotides: TGTGCCAGCAGGGAGGGCCTTAGGAGCAATGAGCAGTTCTTC. Translated: CASREGLRSNEQFF.